This entry lists 23 T cell receptor beta chains sequenced from one sample in a study of CD8 T cells in Susac syndrome. After extraction with the RNeasy kit, roughly 0.45 to 1 ug of the RNA was reverse transcribed using random hexamers. TCRdb reanalysed the immunoSEQ multiplex PCR reads using MiXCR and keeps one entry per CDR3 protein. The sample records around 300,000 distinct CDR3 sequences, 89% being singletons. Sequenced: CD8+ T cells from PBMCs. All receptors come from a human donor with multiple sclerosis.

The chain employs TRBV5-8 and TRBJ2-3; possibly TRBD1 for D (5 bases). The CDR3 totals 18 residues. Germline assignment: CDR1 SGHTS and CDR2 YDEGEE. Trimming took off 1 base at V and 0 bases at J, with 18 bases between the two ends. CDR3 residues: CASSLLSRQQISTDTQYF. CDR3 DNA: TGTGCCAGCAGCTTGCTGAGTCGACAGCAGATTAGCACAGATACGCAGTATTTT.

V usage is TRBV19 and J usage is TRBJ1-1; D not resolved. Germline CDR1 reads LNHDA; CDR2 reads SQIVND (reference sequence). V was trimmed by 3 bases and J by 5 bases, leaving 10 bases between them. CDR3 length equals 13 residues. CDR3 in DNA: TGTGCCAGTAGTATCCCAGGTGGGACTGAAGCTTTCTTT. Amino acids: CASSIPGGTEAFF. Looking up the rest from reference TRBV19 and TRBJ1-1 gives the full variable domain: DGGITQSPKYLFRKEGQNVTLSCEQNLNHDAMYWYRQDPGQGLRLIYYSQIVNDFQKGDIAEGYSVSREKKESFPLTVTSAQKNPTAFYLCASSIPGGTEAFFGQGTRLTVV.

The rearrangement links TRBV5-5 to TRBJ1-1; D perhaps matches TRBD1 (5 bases). The CDR3 consists of 15 residues. Germline lookup yields CDR1 SGHKS and CDR2 YYEKEE (reference sequence). V was pared by 4 bases and J by 5 bases, with 18 bases between. The CDR3 reads CASSDPGEWGTEAFF. The CDR3, as DNA: TGTGCCAGCAGCGACCCGGGGGAGTGGGGAACTGAAGCTTTCTTT.

The rearrangement links TRBV9 to TRBJ2-7, with 10 bases fitting TRBD1. In germline, CDR1 is SGDLS, CDR2 YYNGEE. The CDR3 is made up of 15 amino acids. V lost 3 bases and J lost 1; bases outside the gene matches: 4. CDR3 region: CASSGRTGGSYEQYF. The CDR3 nucleotides read TGTGCCAGCAGCGGCCGGACAGGGGGTTCCTACGAGCAGTACTTC.

This chain connects TRBV6-2 or TRBV6-3 to TRBJ2-3; D might be TRBD1 (6 bases). Per the germline V gene, CDR1 is MNHEY and CDR2 is SVGEGT. Trimming stripped 2 bases from V and 5 bases from J, with 14 bases between. This CDR3 contains 15 residues. The CDR3 protein is CASSYPNRERDTQYF. The DNA for the CDR3 is TGTGCCAGCAGTTACCCTAACAGGGAACGAGATACGCAGTATTTT.

This clonotype was found once. This sequence joins TRBV6-1 and TRBJ1-5; D is unclear. The CDR3 contains 15 residues. The germline V gene has CDR1 MNHNS and CDR2 SASEGT. The ends were cut back, 4 bases at V and 0 bases at J, with 10 bases in the middle. This chain's CDR3 is CASSVYTGSNQPQHF. CDR3 nucleotide sequence: TGTGCCAGCAGTGTTTATACGGGTAGCAATCAGCCCCAGCATTTT.

The chain couples TRBV6-2 or TRBV6-3 to TRBJ2-7, with TRBD1 identical over 11 bases. This CDR3 has 14 residues. V gave up 6 bases and J gave up 5 bases; unmatched junction bases: 6. CDR1 MNHEY and CDR2 SVGEGT come from the germline V gene. As DNA, the CDR3 is TGTGCCAGCAGCTTGGACAGGGGGCTCAACGAGCAGTACTTC. Translated: CASSLDRGLNEQYF.

This clonotype was seen just once. This sequence joins TRBV20-1 and TRBJ2-7, with D maybe TRBD1 (6 bases). Germline CDR1 and CDR2: DFQATT and SNEGSKA (reference sequence). The CDR3 extends over 13 amino acids. Trimming removed 3 bases from V and 5 bases from J, with 14 bases in between. DNA of the CDR3: TGCAGTGCTAGTGGGCAGGGGATCCACGAGCAGTACTTC. Residues: CSASGQGIHEQYF.

This clonotype showed up just once. The chain recombines TRBV20-1 with TRBJ2-7; 11 positions agree with TRBD1. The CDR3 runs 17 residues. V trimming: 5 bases; J trimming: 0 bases; junction bases outside the gene matches: 12. CDR1 and CDR2 from the germline V gene are DFQATT and SNEGSKA (reference sequence). The CDR3 nucleotides are TGCAGTGCTGCCGGACAGGGGGCGGTCGAGGGCTCCTACGAGCAGTACTTC. It specifies CSAAGQGAVEGSYEQYF.

V is TRBV15 and J is TRBJ1-2, with D possibly being TRBD1 (5 bases). Germline V gene data show CDR1 as LNHNV and CDR2 as YYDKDF (reference sequence). This CDR3 region has 15 residues. Trimming stripped 5 bases from V and 8 bases from J, with 21 bases between. CDR3 residues: CATSGFTDTAWGYTF. For the CDR3, the DNA is TGTGCCACCAGCGGTTTTACGGACACGGCGTGGGGCTACACCTTC.

The chain combines TRBV11-2 with TRBJ2-3, with D unclear. Germline assignment: CDR1 SGHAT and CDR2 FQNNGV. V lost 2 bases, J lost 0 bases, and 30 bases lay in between. This CDR3 is 22 amino acids long. CDR3 nucleotide sequence: TGTGCCAGCAGCTTATCCCGCGTCGGGTTAGCTCCCCTAGGTTCTAGCACAGATACGCAGTATTTT. Protein: CASSLSRVGLAPLGSSTDTQYF.

This clonotype occurred once. The chain has TRBV20-1 and TRBJ1-1; TRBD1 matches 10 bases. V gave up 5 bases and J gave up 2 bases; unmatched junction bases: 11. Germline lookup yields CDR1 DFQATT and CDR2 SNEGSKA (reference sequence). This CDR3 contains 16 residues. CDR3 in amino acids: CSAEGGDRGYNTEAFF. The CDR3 nucleotides are TGCAGTGCTGAGGGGGGGGACAGGGGCTACAACACTGAAGCTTTCTTT.

The rearrangement links TRBV5-6 to TRBJ1-2, with TRBD1 as a possible D gene (6 bases). The CDR3 spans 12 residues. Trimming took 7 bases from V and 3 from J, leaving 10 bases between them. Germline V gene data show CDR1 as SGHDT and CDR2 as YYEEEE. CDR3 loop: CASHRAYYGYTF. The CDR3 DNA reads as TGTGCCAGCCACAGGGCTTACTATGGCTACACCTTC.

The V call is TRBV5-6, the J call TRBJ2-7; D might be TRBD2 (5 bases). V lost 4 bases and J lost 2, with 13 bases in between. The germline V gene encodes CDR1 SGHDT and CDR2 YYEEEE. The CDR3 length is 14 residues. The DNA for the CDR3 is TGTGCCAGCAGCCCGCCTCCGGGGACCTACGAGCAGTACTTC. This gives the protein CASSPPPGTYEQYF.

The chain carries TRBV4-3 and TRBJ1-4; 7 bases fit TRBD1. The CDR3 has 17 residues. Germline CDR1 reads LGHNA; CDR2 reads YSLEER. V shed 1 base, J shed 0 bases, and the junction held 5 bases outside the gene matches. CDR3 nucleotides: TGCGCCAGCAGCCAAGGACAGGGAACAGCAACTAATGAAAAACTGTTTTTT. This sequence encodes CASSQGQGTATNEKLFF.

The rearrangement joins TRBV20-1 to TRBJ2-5; a weak D match, TRBD2 (6 bases). Germline V lookup: CDR1 DFQATT, CDR2 SNEGSKA (reference sequence). The CDR3 runs 11 residues. The CDR3 loop is CGNGRLETQYF. Here the CDR3 DNA reads TGCGGAAACGGGAGACTAGAGACCCAGTACTTC.

In its sample, this clonotype was seen once. V usage is TRBV6-2 or TRBV6-3 and J usage is TRBJ2-1; D gene unclear. V lost 2 bases to trimming and J lost 6 bases, with 11 bases between them. Germline CDR1 reads MNHEY; CDR2 reads SVGEGT. There are 14 residues in the CDR3. The CDR3 spells CASSYSQDINEQFF. CDR3 DNA: TGTGCCAGCAGTTACAGTCAGGATATCAATGAGCAGTTCTTC.

The CDR3 reads CASSLGTARHEAFF. The CDR3 DNA sequence: TGTGCCAGCAGCTTAGGGACAGCCAGGCATGAAGCTTTCTTT. The chain combines TRBV7-9 with TRBJ1-1, with TRBD1 as a possible D gene (6 bases). The CDR3 length is 14 residues. Germline V gene sequence: CDR1 SEHNR, CDR2 FQNEAQ (reference sequence). Trimming shortened V by 1 base and J by 7 bases, and 13 bases separated the two germline ends.

The gene calls are TRBV6-5 and TRBJ2-7; D might be TRBD2 (6 bases). The CDR3 loop spans 16 amino acids. The V end lost 2 bases, the J end lost 2 bases, and 16 bases lay between the germline ends. Germline V gene data show CDR1 as MNHEY and CDR2 as SVGAGI. The CDR3 sequence is CASSYMQEGGAYEQYF. For the CDR3, the DNA is TGTGCCAGCAGTTACATGCAGGAGGGCGGGGCCTACGAGCAGTACTTC.

Only one count was recorded for this clonotype. The chain has TRBV19 and TRBJ1-1; a weak D match, TRBD1 (5 bases). This CDR3 is 13 amino acids long. V lost 3 bases and J lost 4, with 9 bases in between. Germline values: CDR1 LNHDA, CDR2 SQIVND (reference sequence). This chain's CDR3 is CASSMTGTTEAFF. Here the CDR3 DNA reads TGTGCCAGTAGTATGACGGGGACCACTGAAGCTTTCTTT.

The chain joins TRBV9 to TRBJ2-2; 8 bases line up with TRBD2. This CDR3 is built from 18 residues. The V segment lost 0 bases and the J segment 3 bases; nucleotides outside the gene matches: 10. In germline, CDR1 is SGDLS, CDR2 YYNGEE. CDR3 sequence: CASSVVGSGSGYTGELFF. The CDR3 DNA reads as TGTGCCAGCAGCGTAGTAGGGAGCGGGAGTGGGTACACCGGGGAGCTGTTTTTT.

This rearrangement joins TRBV4-3 to TRBJ2-7, with 10 bases fitting TRBD1. V was clipped by 1 base and J by 3 bases; unmatched bases: 15. The CDR3 extends over 19 amino acids. The germline V gene has CDR1 LGHNA and CDR2 YSLEER. The DNA for the CDR3 is TGCGCCAGCAGCCAAGGGAGTGGGACAGGGGCCGGGAGCGTCTACGAGCAGTACTTC. This gives the protein CASSQGSGTGAGSVYEQYF.

The DNA for the CDR3 is TGCAGTGCCGCGAAAACTAGCGGGACTTGGTCCTACGAGCAGTACTTC. Its protein product is CSAAKTSGTWSYEQYF. V usage is TRBV20-1 and J usage is TRBJ2-7, with 10 nucleotides matching TRBD2. The V gene's germline CDR1 is DFQATT and CDR2 SNEGSKA (reference sequence). CDR3 length: 16 residues. V lost 6 bases and J lost 1; bases outside the gene matches: 12.